This paragraph covers one TCR beta chain sequence. Its target antigen remains unknown. Base qualities were left out, and no much larger clone turns up one base away. This specimen belongs to a study of radiation and T cells in renal cell carcinoma (dated by TCRdb to between 2020 and 2021). At the level of the whole study: Samples came from a clinical trial, in which primary renal cell carcinomas received 15 Gy stereotactic body radiation therapy followed by nephrectomy 4 weeks later. In total, fewer than 55 samples, comprising around 25 tumors and about 27 peripheral blood samples, were subjected to TCR beta sequencing. Across all 50 or so samples, roughly 3,700,000 unique CDR3 nucleotide sequences encoding over 2.5 million unique CDR3 amino acid sequences were identified. Broad study findings and their caveats: Because no pretreatment tumor biopsies were available, whether clonotypes were present in the tumor at baseline could not be determined. With a single-armed trial design, the study had no way to address how radiation dose or scheduling affects the TCR repertoire. In blood, the top tumor clonotypes increased between baseline and 2 weeks post-radiation and then shrank by 4 weeks, which suggests that tumor-resident clones expanded only transiently. Changes in the blood repertoire were not tracked past 4 weeks after treatment.

The label giving this sample's time point can be read as: baseline pretreatment blood. This specimen's treatment or condition label, per the study, means: 15 Gy SBRT to primary tumor, nephrectomy 4 weeks later. To track tumor-enriched clonotypes, serial peripheral blood was sampled from radiation-treated patients at baseline and at 2 weeks and 4 weeks after SBRT. Renal cell carcinoma with clear cell pathology was present in all patients. Genomic DNA for TCR sequencing was prepared using the QIAamp DNA Blood Mini Kit (Qiagen). Samples were included in the analyses only if all quality control checks were passed. The CDR3 numbers 16 residues from cysteine through phenylalanine. Only the CDR3 DNA is retained, 48 bases long and in frame from the first base. The germline V gene (reference sequence) yields PRHDT for CDR1 and FYEKMQ for CDR2. The V and J ends are trimmed by 5 bases and 1 base, leaving 17 bases between them.

TCR beta libraries were generated from genomic DNA with the immunoSEQ kit, following the manufacturer's recommendations. To prepare libraries, a first multiplex PCR with proprietary primers was run, followed by a second PCR that added unique barcodes, and a bead cleanup was done after each round. Each sample batch included a kit-provided positive control reaction and a negative control reaction. The final libraries underwent checking on an Agilent 4200 TapeStation D1000 ScreenTape, volumetric pooling, and quantification by qPCR. Sequencing ran on an Illumina NextSeq500 with a MidOutput 150-cycle cartridge, using 156 Read1 and 15 Index1 cycles with kit custom primers. The pooled library was loaded at around 1.1 pM with a roughly 20% PhiX control spike-in. As for how the authors treated the data: The vendor-processed data were analyzed in R, and a clonotype was defined as all T cells that share the same CDR3 nucleotide sequence. In the clone abundance analyses, frequencies were normalized to the 10,000 most abundant clones in each sample. Public T cell clones, averaging fewer than five per sample, were removed before analysis. Tumor-enriched clonotypes and baseline blood-enriched clonotypes were defined as those with an abundance difference of at least 32-fold between compartments. Clonotypes expanded or contracted between blood time points were identified with a beta-binomial differential abundance model. Tumor-blood repertoire similarity was measured with the Baroni-Urbani and Buser coefficient, and groups were compared using two-tailed Wilcoxon tests in R. TCRdb mirrors the immuneACCESS table, restricted to in-frame sequences. Some clones are absent from its copies; in checked studies, under half trace to an unresolved V gene, and the reason for the others is unknown. V and J calls and clone size are given by that table; D and trimming were obtained from the DNA. Counted in this sample were roughly 100,000 clones; 65% to 90% of them appeared once. The leading ten clones occupy approximately 8% of the sample.

This chain is built from TRBV13 and TRBJ1-1; D gene: possibly TRBD1, on 5 matching bases. The sequence derives from a man aged 50-59 years with renal cell carcinoma. This specimen consisted of blood, obtained from a patient whose treatment included radiotherapy and nephrectomy. The sequenced DNA: TGTGCCAGCAGCCCCCCAGGGAGACCCCCGAACACTGAAGCTTTCTTT. Translated, this gives CASSPPGRPPNTEAFF.